This TCR beta chain originates from a study of post-analysis software for immune sequencing data. Study details: The study covered relapsing-remitting, secondary progressive and progressive-relapsing courses of multiple sclerosis.

The junction had 9 bases not matched to a gene; V was cut back by 2 bases and J by 4 bases. The CDR3 consists of 16 residues. Germline lookup yields CDR1 SGHDN and CDR2 FVKESK. In regard to this clonotype: What it binds is not known.

The study, taken as a whole, reports: F-measure co-clustering was strong for batch-matched samples. Included in a set of four or five TRBV segments more frequent in patients than controls were TRBV5-6, TRBV5-1 and TRBV20-1. The normalized Chao1 diversity of multiple sclerosis patients was significantly lower than that of controls.

The TCR beta cDNA libraries contained unique molecular identifiers. One entry per CDR3 protein, called by TCRdb with MiXCR from the PCR reads. The table has 350,000 to 500,000 distinct CDR3 sequences, roughly 38% seen once. The clonotype originates from a girl aged 2 to 10 with multiple sclerosis. V usage is TRBV14 and J usage is TRBJ1-2; TRBD1 agrees at 8 bases. The material sequenced was blood. This chain's CDR3 is CASSQKGKDRAYGYTF. CDR3 DNA: TGTGCCAGCAGCCAAAAGGGCAAGGACAGGGCCTATGGCTACACCTTC.